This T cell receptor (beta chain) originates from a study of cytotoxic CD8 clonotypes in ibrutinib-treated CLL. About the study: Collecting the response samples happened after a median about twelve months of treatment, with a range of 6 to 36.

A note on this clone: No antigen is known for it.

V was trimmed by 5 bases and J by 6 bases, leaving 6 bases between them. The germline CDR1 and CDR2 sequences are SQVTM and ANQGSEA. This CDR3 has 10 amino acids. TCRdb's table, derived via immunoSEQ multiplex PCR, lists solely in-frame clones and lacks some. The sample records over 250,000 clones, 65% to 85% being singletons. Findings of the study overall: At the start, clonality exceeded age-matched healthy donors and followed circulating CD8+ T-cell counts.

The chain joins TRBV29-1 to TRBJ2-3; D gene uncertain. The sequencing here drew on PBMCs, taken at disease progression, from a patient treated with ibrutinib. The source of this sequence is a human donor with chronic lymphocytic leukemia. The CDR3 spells CSVTDDTQYF. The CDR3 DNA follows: TGCAGCGTTACGGATGATACGCAGTATTTT.